This entry lists 28 T cell receptor beta chains sequenced from one sample in a study of T cells in Graves' hyperthyroidism and ophthalmopathy. TCR beta CDR3 regions were amplified from RNA transcripts. With the HTBI primer set, the TCR CDR3 went through a first round of RT-PCR. TCRdb independently ran MiXCR on the multiplex PCR reads; one entry per CDR3 protein. The sample has over 250,000 distinct CDR3 sequences, about a sixth seen once. The sequenced sample consisted of blood. The receptors originated from a woman in her sixties or seventies with Graves' ophthalmopathy.

The J gene is TRBJ2-2, the V gene TRBV7-9; D gene ambiguous. The germline CDR1 and CDR2 sequences are SEHNR and FQNEAQ (reference sequence). The CDR3 covers 15 residues. The V and J ends lost 2 bases and 0 bases respectively, with 7 bases between them. The CDR3 spells CASSLRATNTGELFF. The CDR3 coding sequence is TGTGCCAGCAGCTTAAGGGCGACGAACACCGGGGAGCTGTTTTTT.

This clonotype has only a few counts. The chain couples TRBV5-6 to TRBJ1-4, with D perhaps matching TRBD1 (6 bases). The V gene's germline CDR1 is SGHDT and CDR2 YYEEEE. The CDR3 sequence is 14 residues long. Trimming removed 4 bases from V and 5 bases from J, with 12 bases in between. The CDR3 protein is CASSLTGPNEKLFF. Written as DNA, the CDR3 is TGTGCCAGCAGCCTTACAGGGCCCAATGAAAAACTGTTTTTT.

This clonotype was counted between two and nine times. The CDR3 does not end in the conserved phenylalanine or tryptophan, so this is likely a read error. The rearrangement joins TRBV12-3 or TRBV12-4 to TRBJ2-2; possibly TRBD1 for D (5 bases). The V and J ends lost 5 bases and 5 bases respectively, with 15 bases between them. This CDR3 has 15 residues. The CDR3 bases are TGTGCCAGCAGTCCCCCGGCAGGGCTGACCGGGGAGCTGTTTTTA. This sequence encodes CASSPPAGLTGELFL.

This chain joins TRBV5-1 and TRBJ2-7, with D tentatively TRBD2 (6 bases). Trimming took off 2 bases at V and 0 bases at J, with 12 bases between the two ends. CDR3 length: 15 amino acids. The V gene's germline CDR1 is SGHRS and CDR2 YFSETQ. CDR3 in amino acids: CASSLMFGSSYEQYF. As DNA, the CDR3 is TGCGCCAGCAGCTTAATGTTCGGGAGCTCCTACGAGCAGTACTTC.

This clonotype came up a few times. This chain joins TRBV10-2 and TRBJ1-4; D not resolved. The CDR3 totals 13 residues. V gave up 5 bases and J gave up 7 bases, with 11 bases separating them. Germline lookup yields CDR1 WSHSY and CDR2 SAAADI. The CDR3 coding sequence is TGCGCCAGCAGTTCGCCATCTTCTGAAAAACTGTTTTTT. It is translated as CASSSPSSEKLFF.

This clonotype was seen only once. The chain has TRBV30 and TRBJ2-5, with 7 bases fitting TRBD2. V gave up 2 bases and J gave up 1 base; unmatched junction bases: 4. This CDR3 comprises 14 residues. In germline, CDR1 is GTSNPN, CDR2 SVGIG (reference sequence). The CDR3 loop reads CAWSRLAVQETQYF. The CDR3 DNA follows: TGTGCCTGGAGTCGTCTAGCGGTCCAAGAGACCCAGTACTTC.

This CDR3 reads CASQRTINTEAFF. CDR3 nucleotide sequence: TGTGCCAGCCAGCGGACCATTAACACTGAAGCTTTCTTT. The J gene is TRBJ1-1, the V gene TRBV6-1; D is uncertain. In germline, CDR1 is MNHNS, CDR2 SASEGT. The length of the CDR3 is 13 residues. Trimming shortened V by 8 bases and J by 2 bases, and 12 bases separated the two germline ends.

Turning to this clonotype: Being one base from a much bigger clone, this may be a read error. V is TRBV20-1 and J is TRBJ1-4; 7 bases align to TRBD1. Germline values: CDR1 DFQATT, CDR2 SNEGSKA (reference sequence). This CDR3 comprises 16 residues. Trimming cost V 1 base and J 3 bases; bases outside gene matches: 8. The CDR3 DNA reads TGCAGTGCTAGAGGTGACGCCGGGACAGCTAATGAAAAACTGTTTTTT. Translating it yields CSARGDAGTANEKLFF.

For the CDR3, the DNA is TGCGCCAGCAGCGACGGGGGACAGGGGAAAGGCTACACCTTC. Translating it yields CASSDGGQGKGYTF. This sequence joins TRBV5-1 and TRBJ1-2; 10 nucleotides match TRBD1. The trim removed 4 bases at V and 8 bases at J, leaving 8 bases unmatched. The germline gives CDR1 SGHRS, CDR2 YFSETQ. CDR3 length: 14 residues.

As for this clonotype: Because the CDR3's place on the DNA is in doubt, the DNA is left out and the CDR3 is given as listed by TCRdb. The chain uses TRBV7-8 and TRBJ1-5. The germline CDR1 and CDR2 sequences are SGHVS and FQNEAQ. Including both end residues, the CDR3 is 16 amino acids long. CDR3 amino acids: CASSLAVGMGNQPRHF.

The table lists this clonotype with a count of one. The chain is built from TRBV2 and TRBJ2-7, with D possibly TRBD2 on 5 matching bases. V was trimmed by 7 bases and J by 0 bases, leaving 13 bases between them. Germline V gene data show CDR1 as SNHLY and CDR2 as FYNNEI. The CDR3 contains 14 residues. CDR3 residues: CASTFSVSSYEQYF. For the CDR3, the DNA is TGTGCCAGCACCTTTAGCGTTAGCTCCTACGAGCAGTACTTC.

Only a few counts were recorded for this clonotype. This chain joins TRBV7-9 and TRBJ2-4; 8 bases align to TRBD1. The germline V gene encodes CDR1 SEHNR and CDR2 FQNEAQ (reference sequence). V lost 3 bases, J lost 6 bases, and 4 bases stayed unmatched. The CDR3 sequence is 14 residues long. The CDR3 sequence: CASSLDRAGNIQYF. CDR3 sequence (DNA): TGTGCCAGCAGCTTGGACAGGGCTGGAAACATTCAGTACTTC.

The V call is TRBV9, the J call TRBJ2-1; 7 bases match TRBD2. Germline CDR1 and CDR2: SGDLS and YYNGEE. Trimming removed 5 bases from V and 2 bases from J; junction bases left unmatched: 7. The CDR3 is 15 amino acids. In nucleotides, the CDR3 is TGTGCCAGCAGTGGTCTAGCGGTTCCCTACAATGAGCAGTTCTTC. This codes for CASSGLAVPYNEQFF.

The rearrangement uses TRBV9 and TRBJ1-5, with 12 nucleotides matching TRBD1. Losses at the gene ends were 4 bases for V and 6 bases for J; bases not matched to a gene: 8. The CDR3 is made up of 16 amino acids. The V gene's germline CDR1 is SGDLS and CDR2 YYNGEE. This CDR3 reads CASSPSGTGGGQPQHF. The DNA for the CDR3 is TGTGCCAGCAGCCCATCCGGGACAGGGGGCGGTCAGCCCCAGCATTTT.

This clonotype occurred many times. The V gene is TRBV11-1, the J gene TRBJ2-3, with TRBD2 as a possible D gene (6 bases). Per germline, CDR1 SGHAT and CDR2 FQDESV (reference sequence). This CDR3 contains 15 residues. Deletions cut 1 base from V and 4 bases from J, with 12 bases between. CDR3 in amino acids: CASSLVGSGADTQYF. CDR3 DNA: TGTGCCAGCAGCTTAGTTGGGTCGGGAGCAGATACGCAGTATTTT.

V usage is TRBV9 and J usage is TRBJ2-3; 9 bases agree with TRBD1. V dropped 0 bases and J dropped 6; count of bases not matched to a gene: 8. CDR1 is SGDLS and CDR2 is YYNGEE in the germline V gene. CDR3 size: 16 residues. CDR3 coding DNA: TGTGCCAGCAGCGTAGCGACAGGGGGTAGTCTGGATACGCAGTATTTT. Protein: CASSVATGGSLDTQYF.

Comments on this clonotype: One end of the junction does not line up with germline, which may come from a read error. The chain carries TRBV6-2 or TRBV6-3 and TRBJ2-4, with D possibly matching TRBD2 (5 bases). This CDR3 is 16 amino acids long. Germline V CDR1 and CDR2: MNHEY, SVGEGT. The CDR3 DNA follows: TGTGCCGGCAGTTACTCAGCCAGAGGGTCCAAAAACATTCAGTACTTC. The encoded protein is CAGSYSARGSKNIQYF.

The gene calls are TRBV6-5 and TRBJ2-7, with 8 bases lining up with TRBD2. This CDR3 comprises 16 residues. CDR1 is MNHEY, CDR2 SVGAGI, per germline. V shed 2 bases and J 2 bases; nucleotides not matched to a gene: 8. This CDR3 is CASSYGWTGGPYEQYF. CDR3 nucleotides: TGTGCCAGCAGTTACGGTTGGACGGGAGGGCCCTACGAGCAGTACTTC.

This clonotype was counted a few times. The genes are TRBV7-2 and TRBJ2-7; 14 bases map to TRBD2. The CDR3 loop spans 15 amino acids. In germline, CDR1 is SGHTA, CDR2 FQGNSA. The ends lost 5 bases at V and 4 bases at J; junction bases unmatched: 4. In nucleotides, the CDR3 is TGTGCCAGCAGCACCGGGACTAGCGGGAGTTACGAGCAGTACTTC. Translated: CASSTGTSGSYEQYF.

As regards this clonotype: This may come from a read error, since a much larger clone is one base off. The chain links TRBV20-1 to TRBJ1-1; weak D call: TRBD1 (6 bases). The germline V gene has CDR1 DFQATT and CDR2 SNEGSKA (reference sequence). The length of the CDR3 is 16 residues. The CDR3 DNA follows: TGCAGTGCTAGGACTCCAGGCTATAGGGGGAACTCTGAAGCTTTCTTT. Its protein product is CSARTPGYRGNSEAFF.

About this clonotype: A read error is possible here, since a much larger clone lies one base away. The chain has TRBV27 and TRBJ1-5; D is perhaps TRBD1 (5 bases). Germline CDR1 and CDR2: MNHEY and SMNVEV (reference sequence). Trimming cost V 8 bases and J 5 bases, with 16 bases left between them. The CDR3 has 14 residues. The CDR3 loop is CASGRDGSYQPQHF. For the CDR3, the DNA is TGTGCCAGCGGCCGGGACGGATCCTATCAGCCCCAGCATTTT.

As for this clonotype: A much larger clone lies one base from this, so it may be a read error. The rearrangement joins TRBV20-1 to TRBJ2-4; 11 nucleotides line up with TRBD2. The germline CDR1 and CDR2 sequences are DFQATT and SNEGSKA (reference sequence). The CDR3 extends over 14 amino acids. V dropped 5 bases and J dropped 1; count of bases not matched to a gene: 1. For the CDR3, the DNA is TGCAGTGCTCCTAGCGGGGGGGCCAAAAACATTCAGTACTTC. As protein: CSAPSGGAKNIQYF.

This clonotype was seen repeatedly, ten times or more. A much larger clone lies one base from this, so it may be a read error. V gene TRBV6-1 combines with J gene TRBJ2-5, with 9 bases fitting TRBD1. From germline, CDR1 is MNHNS and CDR2 SASEGT. The CDR3 is 15 amino acids. With V trimmed by 5 bases and J by 5 bases, 9 bases remained unmatched. The DNA of the CDR3 is TGTGCCAGCAGTATTGGGACAGGGAAGTTTGAGACCCAGTACTTC. It is translated as CASSIGTGKFETQYF.

On this clonotype itself: This may come from a read error, since a much larger clone is one base off. This chain connects TRBV2 to TRBJ2-3, with D tentatively TRBD2 (5 bases). The CDR3 runs to 15 residues. V lost 0 bases, J lost 4 bases, and 11 bases lay in between. Germline V lookup: CDR1 SNHLY, CDR2 FYNNEI. Written as DNA, the CDR3 is TGTGCCAGCAGTGAAGCGCGCTGGACTCCAGATACGCAGTATTTT. Amino acid sequence: CASSEARWTPDTQYF.

Details on this clonotype: This may arise from a read error, as a much more abundant clone is one base away. V gene TRBV7-3 combines with J gene TRBJ1-1; maybe TRBD1 (5 bases). The CDR3 length is 14 residues. Trimming removed 3 bases from V and 1 base from J, with 9 bases in between. CDR1 SGHTA and CDR2 FQGTGA come from the germline V gene. The CDR3 region has the DNA TGTGCCAGCAGCTTGGACGGGGGGAACACTGAAGCTTTCTTT. It translates to CASSLDGGNTEAFF.

This clonotype was counted ten times or more. The chain couples TRBV4-1 to TRBJ2-7; 12 nucleotides line up with TRBD2. The germline gives CDR1 MGHRA, CDR2 YSYEKL. The CDR3 runs 16 residues. V gave up 4 bases and J gave up 5 bases; unmatched junction bases: 9. The CDR3 bases are TGCGCCAGCAGCCCCCGGACTAGCGGGATGTACCACGAGCAGTACTTC. It encodes CASSPRTSGMYHEQYF.

This clonotype was recorded many times. The V gene is TRBV30, the J gene TRBJ2-1; D perhaps matches TRBD2 (5 bases). CDR3 length equals 10 residues. Germline lookup yields CDR1 GTSNPN and CDR2 SVGIG (reference sequence). V was trimmed by 3 bases and J by 10 bases, leaving 7 bases between them. CDR3 sequence (DNA): TGTGCCTGGAGCCGACTAGAGCAGTTCTTC. This gives the protein CAWSRLEQFF.

The V and J genes are TRBV12-5 and TRBJ1-5, with no clear D. V lost 2 bases, J lost 4 bases, and 9 bases lay in between. From germline, CDR1 is LGHNT and CDR2 FRNRAP. CDR3 size: 14 residues. The CDR3 reads CASGLKGGNQPQHF. The CDR3 DNA follows: TGTGCTAGTGGTTTGAAGGGTGGGAATCAGCCCCAGCATTTT.